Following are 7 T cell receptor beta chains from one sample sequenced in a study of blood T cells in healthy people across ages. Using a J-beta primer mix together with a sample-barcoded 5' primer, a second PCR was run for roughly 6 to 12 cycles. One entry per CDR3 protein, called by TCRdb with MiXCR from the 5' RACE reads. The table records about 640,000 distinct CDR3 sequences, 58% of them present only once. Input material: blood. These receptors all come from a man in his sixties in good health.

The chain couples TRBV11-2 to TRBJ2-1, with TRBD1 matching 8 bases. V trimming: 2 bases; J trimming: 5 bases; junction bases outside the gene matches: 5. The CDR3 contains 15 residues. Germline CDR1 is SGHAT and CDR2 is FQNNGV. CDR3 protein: CASSLRTGMHNEQFF. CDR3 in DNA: TGTGCCAGCAGCTTAAGGACAGGGATGCACAATGAGCAGTTCTTC. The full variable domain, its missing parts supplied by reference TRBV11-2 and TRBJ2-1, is EAGVAQSPRYKIIEKRQSVAFWCNPISGHATLYWYQQILGQGPKLLIQFQNNGVVDDSQLPKDRFSAERLKGVDSTLKIQPAKLEDSAVYLCASSLRTGMHNEQFFGPGTRLTVL.

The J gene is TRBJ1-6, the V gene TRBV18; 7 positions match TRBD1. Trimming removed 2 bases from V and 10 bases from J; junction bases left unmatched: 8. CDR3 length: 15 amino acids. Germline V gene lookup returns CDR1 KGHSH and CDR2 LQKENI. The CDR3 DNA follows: TGTGCCAGCTCACCAGGTCTTACAGGGGACTCACCCCTCCACTTT. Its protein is CASSPGLTGDSPLHF.

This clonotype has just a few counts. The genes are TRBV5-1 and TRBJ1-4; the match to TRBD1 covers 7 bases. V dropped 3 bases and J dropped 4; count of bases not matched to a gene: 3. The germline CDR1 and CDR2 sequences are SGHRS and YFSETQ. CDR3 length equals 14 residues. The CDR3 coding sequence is TGCGCCAGCAGCTCGGGACAGCGTAATGAAAAACTGTTTTTT. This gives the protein CASSSGQRNEKLFF.

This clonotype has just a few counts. CDR3 sequence: CASSSALGVETQYF. CDR3 bases: TGTGCCAGCAGCTCCGCCTTAGGTGTGGAGACCCAGTACTTC. The chain carries TRBV7-9 and TRBJ2-5; D uncertain. Germline loops: CDR1 SEHNR, CDR2 FQNEAQ (reference sequence). V was clipped by 4 bases and J by 5 bases, with 14 bases between them. This CDR3 region has 14 residues.

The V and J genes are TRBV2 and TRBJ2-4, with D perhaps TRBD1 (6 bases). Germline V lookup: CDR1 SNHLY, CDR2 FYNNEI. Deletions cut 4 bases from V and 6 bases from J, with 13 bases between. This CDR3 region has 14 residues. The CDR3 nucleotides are TGTGCCAGCAGTGCCCTCAGGGGTGGAAACATTCAGTACTTC. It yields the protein CASSALRGGNIQYF. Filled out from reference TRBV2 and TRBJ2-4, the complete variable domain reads EPEVTQTPSHQVTQMGQEVILRCVPISNHLYFYWYRQILGQKVEFLVSFYNNEISEKSEIFDDQFSVERPDGSNFTLKIRSTKLEDSAMYFCASSALRGGNIQYFGAGTRLSVL.

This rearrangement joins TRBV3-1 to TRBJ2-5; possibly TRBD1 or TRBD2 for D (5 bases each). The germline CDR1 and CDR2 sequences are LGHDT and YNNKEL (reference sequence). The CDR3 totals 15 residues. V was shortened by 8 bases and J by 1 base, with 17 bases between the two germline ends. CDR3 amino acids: CASRPSGRVQETQYF. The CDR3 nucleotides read TGTGCCAGCCGCCCCTCGGGACGAGTCCAAGAGACCCAGTACTTC.

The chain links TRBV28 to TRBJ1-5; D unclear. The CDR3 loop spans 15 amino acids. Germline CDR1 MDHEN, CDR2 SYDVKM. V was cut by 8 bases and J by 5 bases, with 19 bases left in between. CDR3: CASPQSRREHQPQHF. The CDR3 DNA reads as TGTGCCAGCCCTCAATCGCGTAGGGAACATCAGCCCCAGCATTTT.